This T cell receptor (beta chain) stems from a study of shared clonotypes between healthy human individuals. Broader study findings: Sharing of clonotypes among donors was expected to vary with sequencing depth.

Around 220 ng DNA, tens of thousands of T cell genomes, went into each sorted-subset replicate PCR. Libraries were prepared by immunoSEQ multiplex PCR; TCRdb keeps only in-frame clonotypes and omits some of them. The data hold 2 million to 2.5 million clones, with 95% observed a single time. CDR3 length: 13 residues. Between the trimmed V and J ends, which lost 4 bases and 5 bases, there was a span of 10 bases. Germline CDR1 and CDR2: SGHRS and YFSETQ. Remarks on this clone: The antigen is not known.

In the CD4+ fraction, cells were divided into CD45RA+ naive and CD45RA-negative memory subsets. The chain recombines TRBV5-1 with TRBJ2-1; no firm D call. The receptor's source is a man in his late teens or twenties in good health. Sequences were obtained from naive CD4+ T cells sorted from blood. Subset described: CD45RA+ positively selected. The CDR3 sequence: CASSPRRNNEQFF. The CDR3, as DNA: TGCGCCAGCAGCCCTAGGCGAAACAATGAGCAGTTCTTC. Using reference TRBV5-1 and TRBJ2-1 for the parts outside the CDR3, the full variable domain is KAGVTQTPRYLIKTRGQQVTLSCSPISGHRSVSWYQQTPGQGLQFLFEYFSETQRNKGNFPGRFSGRQFSNSRSEMNVSTLELGDSALYLCASSPRRNNEQFFGPGTRLTVL.